This T cell receptor (beta chain) stems from a study of T cell changes during pregnancy in multiple sclerosis. Profiling relied on immunoSEQ multiplex PCR, and the TCRdb table lists in-frame clones only, not all of them. This sample has approximately 42,000 clones; 80% to 90% occur once, and the top ten carry around 0.58%. The clonotype comes from a female donor with multiple sclerosis, enrolled in a pregnancy study. The sequenced sample was CD4+ T cells from peripheral blood mononuclear cells, obtained before pregnancy.

DNA of the CDR3: TGCGCCAGCAGCTTGGAGGGACAGGGGATCGGCAATCAGCCCCAGCATTTT. Translating gives CASSLEGQGIGNQPQHF. The chain uses TRBV5-1 and TRBJ1-5; TRBD1 matches at 10 bases. Germline V gives CDR1 SGHRS, CDR2 YFSETQ. CDR3 length: 17 amino acids. The junction had 5 bases not matched to a gene; V was cut back by 0 bases and J by 2 bases.